This T cell receptor beta chain is drawn from a study of T cells in Graves' hyperthyroidism and ophthalmopathy. This clonotype has more than one count but fewer than ten. RNA transcripts gave rise to amplified TCR beta CDR3 regions. TCR CDR3 underwent first-round RT-PCR with the HTBI primer set. Each CDR3 protein gets one entry after TCRdb re-called the multiplex PCR reads with MiXCR. Among 490,000 or so distinct CDR3 sequences listed, about 22% were seen once. The CDR3 covers 19 residues. Losses at the gene ends were 0 bases for V and 8 bases for J; bases not matched to a gene: 18. Per germline, CDR1 LGHDT and CDR2 YNNKEL (reference sequence).

Sequencing was done on a sample of blood. This receptor was obtained from a woman in her 70s with Graves' ophthalmopathy. V usage is TRBV3-1 and J usage is TRBJ2-1; 8 bases line up with TRBD2. The CDR3 region is CASSQDFGTRPSTGDEQFF. DNA for the CDR3: TGTGCCAGCAGCCAAGACTTCGGGACTAGACCTTCCACAGGCGATGAGCAGTTCTTC.